This is a list of T cell receptor beta chains from one sample in a study of blood T cell repertoires in COVID-19. Libraries were prepared by immunoSEQ multiplex PCR; TCRdb keeps only in-frame clonotypes and omits some of them. The sample lists some 290,000 clones, approximately 91% seen once, with 2% to 2.5% in the top ten. Sequencing was done on a sample of PBMCs or T cells enriched from blood (not recorded which). The source of these receptors is a woman between 35 and 50 years old with acute COVID-19. Each CDR3 is given with its conserved first and last residue. Fields, in order: clone size, V gene, J gene, D gene, CDR3 protein, CDR3 DNA. The D gene is left open where the match is weak. Rows give clone size only sometimes, using once, few, many, or a class for an expanded clone.

abundance: -
v_gene: TRBV28
j_gene: TRBJ1-4
d_gene: TRBD1
CDR3aa: CASKTGTGIEKLFF
CDR3nt: TGTGCCAGCAAGACCGGGACAGGGATCGAAAAACTGTTTTTT

abundance: -
v_gene: TRBV2
j_gene: TRBJ2-1
d_gene: -
CDR3aa: CASSEEGPLNEQFF
CDR3nt: TGTGCCAGCAGTGAAGAGGGGCCCCTCAATGAGCAGTTCTTC

abundance: -
v_gene: TRBV2
j_gene: TRBJ2-7
d_gene: TRBD1
CDR3aa: CASSVGTGTPGEQYF
CDR3nt: TGTGCCAGCAGTGTAGGGACAGGGACTCCTGGTGAGCAGTACTTC

abundance: -
v_gene: TRBV5-1
j_gene: TRBJ1-5
d_gene: TRBD1
CDR3aa: CASSALGTGDQPQHF
CDR3nt: TGCGCCAGCAGCGCACTCGGGACAGGGGATCAGCCCCAGCATTTT

abundance: few
v_gene: TRBV4-1
j_gene: TRBJ1-6
d_gene: -
CDR3aa: CASSQDPPTVQNSPLHF
CDR3nt: TGCGCCAGCAGCCAAGACCCTCCGACAGTCCAGAATTCACCCCTCCACTTT

abundance: few
v_gene: TRBV3-1/TRBV3-2
j_gene: TRBJ1-6
d_gene: -
CDR3aa: CASSLDGGRPNSPLHF
CDR3nt: TGTGCCAGCAGCCTCGACGGGGGACGGCCCAATTCACCCCTCCACTTT

abundance: few
v_gene: TRBV6-5
j_gene: TRBJ2-7
d_gene: -
CDR3aa: CASSLGTAQGYEQYF
CDR3nt: TGTGCCAGCAGTCTTGGGACTGCTCAAGGGTACGAGCAGTACTTC

abundance: -
v_gene: TRBV9
j_gene: TRBJ1-1
d_gene: -
CDR3aa: CASGPGGSGTEAFF
CDR3nt: TGTGCCAGTGGACCGGGGGGGAGCGGCACTGAAGCTTTCTTT

abundance: -
v_gene: TRBV6-5
j_gene: TRBJ1-2
d_gene: -
CDR3aa: CASSDNLYYGYTF
CDR3nt: TGTGCCAGCAGCGACAATCTATACTATGGCTACACCTTC

abundance: -
v_gene: TRBV28
j_gene: TRBJ2-7
d_gene: TRBD1
CDR3aa: CASSLEGSGTGVTYEQYF
CDR3nt: TGTGCCAGCAGTTTAGAGGGTAGCGGGACAGGGGTAACCTACGAGCAGTACTTC

abundance: -
v_gene: TRBV19
j_gene: TRBJ1-2
d_gene: -
CDR3aa: CASSRYTNDFYGYTF
CDR3nt: TGTGCCAGTAGTCGATATACGAACGACTTCTATGGCTACACCTTC

abundance: -
v_gene: TRBV18
j_gene: TRBJ1-4
d_gene: -
CDR3aa: CASSPGSERATNEKLFF
CDR3nt: TGTGCCAGCTCACCAGGGTCTGAGCGTGCAACTAATGAAAAACTGTTTTTT

abundance: -
v_gene: TRBV3-1/TRBV3-2
j_gene: TRBJ1-2
d_gene: -
CDR3aa: CASSQAAGTLGYTF
CDR3nt: TGTGCCAGCAGCCAAGCCGCAGGCACCTTGGGCTACACCTTC

abundance: -
v_gene: TRBV18
j_gene: TRBJ2-7
d_gene: -
CDR3aa: CASSLGAEQYF
CDR3nt: TGTGCCAGCTCACTGGGGGCCGAGCAGTACTTC

abundance: -
v_gene: TRBV11-2
j_gene: TRBJ1-1
d_gene: -
CDR3aa: CASSLGARNTEAFF
CDR3nt: TGTGCCAGCAGCTTGGGCGCGAGGAACACTGAAGCTTTCTTT

abundance: -
v_gene: TRBV5-1
j_gene: TRBJ2-7
d_gene: TRBD2
CDR3aa: CASSLAPGGIYEQYF
CDR3nt: TGCGCCAGCAGCTTGGCGCCGGGGGGGATCTACGAGCAGTACTTC

abundance: -
v_gene: TRBV7-6
j_gene: TRBJ1-1
d_gene: TRBD1
CDR3aa: CASSLGDRDTEAFF
CDR3nt: TGTGCCAGCAGCTTAGGGGACAGGGATACTGAAGCTTTCTTT

abundance: -
v_gene: TRBV4-2
j_gene: TRBJ1-3
d_gene: -
CDR3aa: CASSLRTDYGNTIYF
CDR3nt: TGTGCCAGCAGCCTGCGGACTGATTATGGAAACACCATATATTTT

abundance: -
v_gene: TRBV6-2/TRBV6-3
j_gene: TRBJ2-1
d_gene: TRBD1
CDR3aa: CASSNPKRGRRRNEQFF
CDR3nt: TGTGCCAGCAGTAACCCAAAAAGGGGGCGGCGGAGGAATGAGCAGTTCTTC

abundance: -
v_gene: TRBV7-8
j_gene: TRBJ1-5
d_gene: -
CDR3aa: CASSLDLFKSNQPQHF
CDR3nt: TGTGCCAGCAGCTTAGATCTTTTTAAAAGCAATCAGCCCCAGCATTTT